The 32 T cell receptor beta chains given below trace back to one sample, sequenced in a study of PD-1 blockade in mismatch repair-deficient tumors. The table came from immunoSEQ multiplex PCR; TCRdb's copy has only in-frame clones and leaves some out. Among tens of thousands of clones listed, roughly 80% were seen once. The specimen comprised peripheral blood, sampled 12 weeks after starting pembrolizumab. Every receptor here comes from an adult with mismatch repair-deficient cancer.

The CDR3 here is CASSRTGQRMNTEAFF. In DNA, the CDR3 is TGCGCCAGCAGCCGGACGGGACAACGCATGAACACTGAAGCTTTCTTT. The chain couples TRBV4-1 to TRBJ1-1, with D perhaps TRBD1 (6 bases). The length of the CDR3 is 16 residues. In germline, CDR1 is MGHRA, CDR2 YSYEKL. V shed 4 bases and J shed 0 bases, with 15 bases lying between them.

V is TRBV7-9 and J is TRBJ1-3, with TRBD1 identical over 9 bases. Trimming removed 5 bases from V and 0 bases from J; junction bases left unmatched: 2. The germline CDR1 and CDR2 sequences are SEHNR and FQNEAQ (reference sequence). The CDR3 is 15 amino acids. CDR3 coding DNA: TGTGCCAGCAGCCCGACAGGGGGCTCTGGAAACACCATATATTTT. Its translation is CASSPTGGSGNTIYF.

This sequence joins TRBV5-4 and TRBJ2-1; a weak D match, TRBD2 (5 bases). Germline CDR1 SGHNT, CDR2 YYREEE (reference sequence). This CDR3 has 15 residues. The ends were cut back, 1 base at V and 6 bases at J, with 14 bases in the middle. The CDR3 region has the DNA TGTGCCAGCAGCTTGCGGGCGGGCTACTCCAATGAGCAGTTCTTC. It codes for CASSLRAGYSNEQFF.

The chain uses TRBV7-3 and TRBJ2-3, with D possibly TRBD2 on 6 matching bases. This CDR3 is built from 13 residues. Trimming took 1 base from V and 5 from J, leaving 7 bases between them. CDR1 is SGHTA and CDR2 is FQGTGA in the germline V gene. This CDR3 is CASSLMGGDTQYF. The CDR3 DNA reads TGTGCCAGCAGCTTAATGGGGGGAGATACGCAGTATTTT.

The genes are TRBV5-4 and TRBJ2-7; D ambiguous. This CDR3 region has 14 residues. Trimming took 1 base from V and 5 from J, leaving 13 bases between them. CDR1 and CDR2 from the germline V gene are SGHNT and YYREEE (reference sequence). CDR3 nucleotide sequence: TGTGCCAGCAGCTTGCCCGCTCGGGCCCACGAGCAGTACTTC. This encodes CASSLPARAHEQYF.

The chain couples TRBV15 to TRBJ1-5; TRBD1 agrees at 7 bases. The CDR3 extends over 15 amino acids. In germline, CDR1 is LNHNV, CDR2 YYDKDF (reference sequence). The V and J ends lost 1 base and 7 bases, in that order; junction bases with no gene match: 7. This CDR3 is CATSRVGGSGQPQHF. The CDR3 DNA follows: TGTGCCACCAGCAGAGTAGGGGGCTCGGGCCAGCCCCAGCATTTT.

This sequence joins TRBV9 and TRBJ2-1; 7 nucleotides match TRBD2. Germline CDR1 and CDR2: SGDLS and YYNGEE. Unmatched junction bases numbered 16, after V lost 6 bases and J lost 10 bases. The CDR3 is 15 amino acids. The CDR3 bases are TGTGCCAGCACCACCAACTCGGGGGAGGGCACCGAGCAGTTCTTC. Encoded protein: CASTTNSGEGTEQFF. The variable domain in full, with the rest retrieved from reference TRBV9 and TRBJ2-1, is DSGVTQTPKHLITATGQRVTLRCSPRSGDLSVYWYQQSLDQGLQFLIQYYNGEERAKGNILERFSAQQFPDLHSELNLSSLELGDSALYFCASTTNSGEGTEQFFGPGTRLTVL.

The chain links TRBV27 to TRBJ2-7; 10 bases fit TRBD2. Germline trimming cut 3 bases from V and 2 bases from J; bases unmatched to any gene: 4. This CDR3 has 15 amino acids. The germline gives CDR1 MNHEY, CDR2 SMNVEV (reference sequence). As DNA, the CDR3 is TGTGCCAGCAGTTTGACTAGCGGGTCTACCTACGAGCAGTACTTC. Translated, it gives CASSLTSGSTYEQYF.

CDR3 in DNA: TGTGCCAGCAGTTACTCCAGAACTGAAGCTTTCTTT. Protein product: CASSYSRTEAFF. This chain connects TRBV6-6 to TRBJ1-1; D remains ambiguous. V was shortened by 0 bases and J by 5 bases, with 4 bases between the two germline ends. The CDR3 is made up of 12 amino acids. CDR1 and CDR2 from the germline V gene are MNHNY and SVGAGI (reference sequence).

J is TRBJ1-1 and V is TRBV6-5; D gene ambiguous. The germline V gene has CDR1 MNHEY and CDR2 SVGAGI. The CDR3 covers 13 residues. V shed 7 bases and J shed 3 bases, with 12 bases lying between them. In nucleotides, the CDR3 is TGTGCCAGCAACCGTGTGGCCGACACTGAAGCTTTCTTT. Translated, it gives CASNRVADTEAFF.

This clone came up once. This rearrangement joins TRBV4-3 to TRBJ1-1, with D perhaps matching TRBD1 (5 bases). Trimming pared 2 bases from V and 3 bases from J, leaving 19 bases between. This CDR3 spans 17 amino acids. The germline V gene encodes CDR1 LGHNA and CDR2 YSLEER. CDR3 sequence: CASSQHRGLPGDTEAFF. CDR3 nucleotides: TGCGCCAGCAGCCAACACCGGGGACTCCCGGGGGACACTGAAGCTTTCTTT.

This chain uses TRBV28 with TRBJ2-1; 8 bases are shared with TRBD2. CDR1 is MDHEN, CDR2 SYDVKM, per germline. Trimming cost V 2 bases and J 2 bases; bases outside gene matches: 5. The CDR3 runs 16 residues. Here the CDR3 DNA reads TGTGCCAGCAGTTTAAAACCCGGGAGGGCCTACAATGAGCAGTTCTTC. Translating gives CASSLKPGRAYNEQFF.

This chain uses TRBV5-1 with TRBJ2-3; possible D gene TRBD2, 5 bases. Germline V gene sequence: CDR1 SGHRS, CDR2 YFSETQ. The CDR3 extends over 18 amino acids. The V and J ends lost 0 bases and 4 bases respectively, with 21 bases between them. CDR3 bases: TGCGCCAGCAGCTTGGCCGTACTAGGGCGTATTTCCGCAGATACGCAGTATTTT. Its protein product is CASSLAVLGRISADTQYF. The full variable domain, in which reference TRBV5-1 and TRBJ2-3 provide the parts outside the CDR3, is KAGVTQTPRYLIKTRGQQVTLSCSPISGHRSVSWYQQTPGQGLQFLFEYFSETQRNKGNFPGRFSGRQFSNSRSEMNVSTLELGDSALYLCASSLAVLGRISADTQYFGPGTRLTVL.

The chain employs TRBV5-1 and TRBJ1-2, with 8 bases identical to TRBD1. The CDR3 has 15 residues. J gave up 6 bases and V 4 bases, and 11 bases lay outside the gene matches. In germline, CDR1 is SGHRS, CDR2 YFSETQ. CDR3 sequence: CASSGDRNRPHGYTF. The CDR3 region has the DNA TGCGCCAGCAGCGGGGACAGGAACCGACCCCATGGCTACACCTTC. The whole variable domain, filled in from reference TRBV5-1 and TRBJ1-2, reads KAGVTQTPRYLIKTRGQQVTLSCSPISGHRSVSWYQQTPGQGLQFLFEYFSETQRNKGNFPGRFSGRQFSNSRSEMNVSTLELGDSALYLCASSGDRNRPHGYTFGSGTRLTVV.

The rearrangement uses TRBV11-2 and TRBJ2-5; D is perhaps TRBD2 (6 bases). V was shortened by 3 bases and J by 5 bases, with 16 bases between the two germline ends. This CDR3 is built from 15 residues. CDR1 and CDR2 from the germline V gene are SGHAT and FQNNGV. CDR3 residues: CASSFLGGSWETQYF. DNA for the CDR3: TGTGCCAGCAGCTTTCTGGGGGGTTCTTGGGAGACCCAGTACTTC.

This chain links TRBV4-2 with TRBJ1-1; 9 bases match TRBD1. From germline, CDR1 is LGHNA and CDR2 YNFKEQ. Germline trimming cut 3 bases from V and 12 bases from J; bases unmatched to any gene: 11. The CDR3 runs 14 residues. The CDR3: CASSHPPGQGKTFF. In DNA form, the CDR3 reads TGTGCCAGCAGCCACCCTCCGGGACAGGGTAAAACTTTCTTT.

CDR3 bases: TGTGCCAGCAGTCTACTAGCGGGAGGGTGGTACGAGCAGTACTTC. Protein: CASSLLAGGWYEQYF. The J gene is TRBJ2-7, the V gene TRBV27; 13 bases are a match to TRBD2. The CDR3 extends over 15 amino acids. Germline CDR1 MNHEY, CDR2 SMNVEV (reference sequence). Germline trimming cut 5 bases from V and 4 bases from J; bases unmatched to any gene: 5.

This sequence joins TRBV13 and TRBJ2-1; TRBD1 might be the D (7 bases). Germline CDR1 is PRHDT and CDR2 is FYEKMQ (reference sequence). This CDR3 spans 16 amino acids. Between the trimmed V and J ends, which lost 5 bases and 7 bases, there was a span of 21 bases. The CDR3 here is CASSPWAGQKGNEQFF. The CDR3 DNA sequence: TGTGCCAGCAGCCCATGGGCGGGACAGAAGGGTAATGAGCAGTTCTTC.

This chain joins TRBV7-8 and TRBJ2-7; TRBD2 matches 9 bases. Per germline, CDR1 SGHVS and CDR2 FQNEAQ. The ends lost 4 bases at V and 6 bases at J; junction bases unmatched: 1. CDR3 length equals 12 residues. The CDR3 DNA is TGTGCCAGCAGCTCTAGCGGGATCGAGCAGTACTTC. This gives the protein CASSSSGIEQYF.

The rearrangement joins TRBV7-8 to TRBJ1-4; D might be TRBD1 (5 bases). Trimming pared 3 bases from V and 6 bases from J, leaving 14 bases between. This CDR3 contains 15 residues. Germline CDR1 reads SGHVS; CDR2 reads FQNEAQ. The CDR3 is CASSLDRDGDEKLFF. DNA of the CDR3: TGTGCCAGCAGCTTGGATCGGGACGGAGATGAAAAACTGTTTTTT. Full variable domain (rest looked up from reference TRBV7-8 and TRBJ1-4): GAGVSQSPRYKVAKRGQDVALRCDPISGHVSLFWYQQALGQGPEFLTYFQNEAQLDKSGLPSDRFFAERPEGSVSTLKIQRTQQEDSAVYLCASSLDRDGDEKLFFGSGTQLSVL.

The chain links TRBV27 to TRBJ2-1; D is tentatively TRBD1 or TRBD2 (6 bases each). V lost 2 bases and J 5 bases, leaving 16 bases between the germline ends. Germline-derived CDR1 and CDR2 are MNHEY and SMNVEV (reference sequence). The CDR3 contains 16 residues. The CDR3 sequence is CASSLRGTLGHNEQFF. DNA of the CDR3: TGTGCCAGCAGTTTAAGGGGGACTTTAGGACACAATGAGCAGTTCTTC.

J is TRBJ1-1 and V is TRBV5-6, with D possibly TRBD1 on 5 matching bases. The CDR3 loop spans 14 amino acids. V dropped 4 bases and J dropped 8 bases, with 18 bases sitting between them. The germline CDR1 and CDR2 sequences are SGHDT and YYEEEE. CDR3 loop: CASSKERRGEEAFF. CDR3 in DNA: TGTGCCAGCAGCAAAGAAAGGCGGGGGGAAGAAGCTTTCTTT.

The chain recombines TRBV28 with TRBJ1-1; D may be TRBD1 (6 bases). V gave up 7 bases and J gave up 1 base, with 22 bases separating them. Germline CDR1 MDHEN, CDR2 SYDVKM. The CDR3 covers 17 residues. The CDR3 DNA sequence: TGTGCCAGCAACCTAGGGGGGTGGCAGGGGAAGAACACTGAAGCTTTCTTT. Its protein is CASNLGGWQGKNTEAFF. The variable domain in full, completed from reference TRBV28 and TRBJ1-1, reads DVKVTQSSRYLVKRTGEKVFLECVQDMDHENMFWYRQDPGLGLRLIYFSYDVKMKEKGDIPEGYSVSREKKERFSLILESASTNQTSMYLCASNLGGWQGKNTEAFFGQGTRLTVV.

The chain combines TRBV28 with TRBJ1-2; no firm D call. Trimming removed 9 bases at V and 7 bases at J, with 15 bases between. Germline lookup yields CDR1 MDHEN and CDR2 SYDVKM. The CDR3 is 12 amino acids. This chain's CDR3 is CASLGKGGGYTF. In DNA, the CDR3 is TGTGCCAGTCTAGGGAAAGGAGGTGGCTACACCTTC.

This sequence joins TRBV29-1 and TRBJ1-2, with D unresolved. Trimming pared 4 bases from V and 3 bases from J, leaving 12 bases between. The CDR3 has 13 residues. Looked up from germline, CDR1 is SQVTM and CDR2 is ANQGSEA. The CDR3 nucleotides read TGCAGCGTTGCCGCTGGAAGGGACTATGGCTACACCTTC. Amino acids: CSVAAGRDYGYTF.

This clone has more than one count but fewer than ten. The V and J genes are TRBV7-8 and TRBJ1-2, with TRBD1 matching 7 bases. The CDR3 is 11 residues long. CDR1 SGHVS and CDR2 FQNEAQ come from the germline V gene. With 5 bases clipped from V and 6 bases from J, the junction kept 0 bases outside the gene matches. As DNA, the CDR3 is TGTGCCAGCAGCCAGGGGGATGGCTACACCTTC. It specifies CASSQGDGYTF.

This clone was counted once. This chain uses TRBV18 with TRBJ1-6, with TRBD1 as a possible D gene (6 bases). This CDR3 is 14 amino acids long. The germline CDR1 and CDR2 sequences are KGHSH and LQKENI. Trimming pared 6 bases from V and 8 bases from J, leaving 14 bases between. The chain's CDR3 is CASSPGGKDSPLHF. The CDR3 DNA follows: TGTGCCAGCTCCCCGGGGGGCAAGGATTCACCCCTCCACTTT.

The V call is TRBV19, the J call TRBJ2-3; 10 nucleotides match TRBD2. V lost 1 base to trimming and J lost 3 bases; unmatched junction nucleotides: 4. Per the germline V gene, CDR1 is LNHDA and CDR2 is SQIVND (reference sequence). The length of the CDR3 is 16 residues. This chain's CDR3 is CASSIGLAGVTDTQYF. CDR3 DNA: TGTGCCAGTAGTATAGGCCTAGCGGGAGTAACAGATACGCAGTATTTT.

For the CDR3, the DNA is TGTGCGTCGACAGCGAATTTAAACACCGGGGAGCTGTTTTTT. Amino acids: CASTANLNTGELFF. The V gene is TRBV6-1, the J gene TRBJ2-2, with D perhaps TRBD1 (5 bases). The CDR3 sequence is 14 residues long. Germline V CDR1 and CDR2: MNHNS, SASEGT.

The chain couples TRBV19 to TRBJ2-3; D is perhaps TRBD2 (7 bases). V was pared by 7 bases and J by 2 bases, with 19 bases between. Germline V CDR1 and CDR2: LNHDA, SQIVND (reference sequence). The CDR3 has 16 residues. The CDR3 is CASTSRGGQNTDTQYF. The CDR3 DNA is TGTGCCAGTACCTCGAGGGGGGGGCAGAACACAGATACGCAGTATTTT.

This clone has only a few counts. The chain links TRBV11-2 to TRBJ1-2; no definite D call. The V end was cut by 5 bases, the J end by 2 bases, with 9 bases between. The CDR3 totals 13 residues. Germline V CDR1 and CDR2: SGHAT, FQNNGV. As DNA, the CDR3 is TGTGCCAGCAGCCCTAGCCGGAACTATGGCTACACCTTC. Translated: CASSPSRNYGYTF.

The chain joins TRBV4-1 to TRBJ2-5, with TRBD1 as a possible D gene (5 bases). Germline assignment: CDR1 MGHRA and CDR2 YSYEKL. This CDR3 contains 16 residues. With 1 base removed from V and 2 bases from J, the gap between germline ends came to 14 bases. CDR3 DNA: TGCGCCAGCAGCCAAGGTGTTCGTCAGGGTCAAGAGACCCAGTACTTC. Amino acid sequence: CASSQGVRQGQETQYF.